Listed below are T cell receptor beta chains from one sample, sequenced in a study of cytomegalovirus exposure and HLA in healthy donors. Profiling relied on immunoSEQ multiplex PCR, and the TCRdb table lists in-frame clones only, not all of them. The sample has under 250,000 clones, about four fifths seen once; the top ten hold 10%. The sequenced sample was PBMCs. Receptor source: a woman aged 50 to 65 in good health and CMV-seropositive. CDR3s include the opening cysteine and the closing phenylalanine or tryptophan. D genes are given only for firm matches. Rows may omit the clone size; those that give it use once, few, many or a size class.

abundance,v_gene,d_gene,j_gene,CDR3nt,CDR3aa
-,TRBV2,TRBD2,TRBJ2-1,TGTGCCAGCAGTGAACTAGCGGGGGGGCCATCCTACAATGAGCAGTTCTTC,CASSELAGGPSYNEQFF
few,TRBV5-8,-,TRBJ2-6,TGTGCCCACACCCCCGCGGGCGTAGCTGGGGCCAACGTCCTGACTTTC,CAHTPAGVAGANVLTF
-,TRBV6-5,-,TRBJ1-6,TGTGCCAGCAGGAACGTAGGGGTCGCACCCCTCCACTTT,CASRNVGVAPLHF
-,TRBV5-4,-,TRBJ2-4,TGTGCCAGCAGCAAAGTTGGACTAGCCAAAAACATTCAGTACTTC,CASSKVGLAKNIQYF
-,TRBV28,-,TRBJ1-1,TGTGCCAGCAGTTTCTCCGACATGAACACTGAAGCTTTCTTT,CASSFSDMNTEAFF
-,TRBV4-3,-,TRBJ2-1,TGCGCCAGCAGCCAAGAAGTGGGCAGAGCCAAATACAATGAGCAGTTCTTC,CASSQEVGRAKYNEQFF
-,TRBV6-5,-,TRBJ1-1,TGTGCCAGCAGTATAACCGTCGGCACTGAAGCTTTCTTT,CASSITVGTEAFF
-,TRBV11-1,-,TRBJ2-1,TGTGCCAGCAGGCCGCTGCTAGCGTCGGTCGAGCAGTTCTTC,CASRPLLASVEQFF
-,TRBV15,TRBD2,TRBJ2-3,TGTGCCACCAGCAGAGAACTAGCGGGAACCACAGATACGCAGTATTTT,CATSRELAGTTDTQYF
-,TRBV19,-,TRBJ2-3,TGTGCCAGTAGTATCAGTGCCCCAGATACGCAGTATTTT,CASSISAPDTQYF
-,TRBV4-3,-,TRBJ1-2,TGCGCCAGCAGCCGCCTGGGTACGGGAAGTTATGGCTACACCTTC,CASSRLGTGSYGYTF
-,TRBV7-3,TRBD2,TRBJ2-5,TGTGCCAGCAGCGAACTAGCGGGGCCGGGGCGAGAGACCCAGTACTTC,CASSELAGPGRETQYF
few,TRBV15,-,TRBJ1-5,TGTGCCACCAGCAGAGATAAAGCCCTCAATCAGCCCCAGCATTTT,CATSRDKALNQPQHF
-,TRBV6-1,TRBD1,TRBJ1-5,TGTGCCAGTTCGACAGGGGAAGTTAATCAGCCCCAGCATTTT,CASSTGEVNQPQHF
once,TRBV5-1,-,TRBJ2-1,TGCGCCAGCAGCTTGGTGCAGGGACAATTCAATGAGCAGTTCTTC,CASSLVQGQFNEQFF
-,TRBV6-5,-,TRBJ2-7,TGTGCCAGCAGTTACTCGCAGGGGTCCTACGAGCAGTACTTC,CASSYSQGSYEQYF
-,TRBV4-3,-,TRBJ2-1,TGCGCCAGCAGCCAAGACTGGGGGGGCGGGAATGAGCAGTTCTTC,CASSQDWGGGNEQFF
-,TRBV6-6,-,TRBJ1-1,TGTGCCAGCAGTTACTTGGATCGGGAGAACACTGAAGCTTTCTTT,CASSYLDRENTEAFF
-,TRBV6-5,-,TRBJ1-2,TGTGCCAGCAGTTACAACCCTGAAGTAGGAGATGGCTACACCTTC,CASSYNPEVGDGYTF
-,TRBV9,TRBD1,TRBJ1-2,TGTGCCAGCAGGGGGGACCGACAGGGTCACGGCTACACCTTC,CASRGDRQGHGYTF
once,TRBV10-1,-,TRBJ1-5,TGCGCCAGCAGTCTCCGAGGAGTAAATAGCAATCAGCCCCAGCATTTT,CASSLRGVNSNQPQHF
-,TRBV11-1,-,TRBJ2-6,TGTGCCAGCAGCTTAGTGAAGGGGTCTGGGGCCAACGTCCTGACTTTC,CASSLVKGSGANVLTF
-,TRBV2,-,TRBJ1-1,TGTGCCAGCAGTCCCTTGCAGGACACTGAAGCTTTCTTT,CASSPLQDTEAFF
-,TRBV5-1,-,TRBJ1-2,TGCGCCAGCAGCGAAGGACAGAGACTCTATGGCTACACCTTC,CASSEGQRLYGYTF
-,TRBV30,-,TRBJ1-6,TGTGCCTGGAGTCCCCAGGACAGCTCCTATAATTCACCCCTCCACTTT,CAWSPQDSSYNSPLHF
-,TRBV5-1,TRBD2,TRBJ2-3,TGCGCCAGCAGCAAACTAGCGGGGGCAACCACAGATACGCAGTATTTT,CASSKLAGATTDTQYF
once,TRBV27,-,TRBJ2-7,TGTGCCAGCAGTTCAGGGGGGCCCTCCTACGAGCAGTACTTC,CASSSGGPSYEQYF
-,TRBV15,-,TRBJ1-4,TGTGCCACCAGCAGGATACCGGGACTAGGGGAAAAACTGTTTTTT,CATSRIPGLGEKLFF
-,TRBV30,TRBD1,TRBJ1-4,TGTGCCTGGAGCGACAGGGTGGGGAATGAAAAACTGTTTTTT,CAWSDRVGNEKLFF
-,TRBV6-5,-,TRBJ1-3,TGTGCCAGCACCTCCGGGGACTCTGGAAACACCATATATTTT,CASTSGDSGNTIYF
once,TRBV19,-,TRBJ1-2,TGTGCCAGTAGTTCCCTTTCCCAGATGTCGGGCTACACCTTC,CASSSLSQMSGYTF
-,TRBV9,-,TRBJ2-7,TGTGCCAGCAGCGTAGGCAGGCTTGACCACGAGCAGTACTTC,CASSVGRLDHEQYF
-,TRBV5-1,-,TRBJ2-5,TGCGCCAGCAGCCTAGGGGACTTGCTGGGGGAGACCCAGTACTTC,CASSLGDLLGETQYF
-,TRBV27,TRBD1,TRBJ2-1,TGTGCCAGCAGCTGGGGGGACAGGGCGGGCGAGCAGTTCTTC,CASSWGDRAGEQFF
-,TRBV7-8,TRBD1,TRBJ2-4,TGTGCCAGCAGCCGGGACAGGGTCCAGTACTTC,CASSRDRVQYF
-,TRBV18,TRBD1,TRBJ2-7,TGTGCCAGCTCACTAACGCCCGGGACAGGGTACGAGCAGTACTTC,CASSLTPGTGYEQYF
-,TRBV7-2,-,TRBJ1-3,TGTGCCAGCAGTCCCGGGGAGACTGGAAACACCATATATTTT,CASSPGETGNTIYF
-,TRBV10-3,TRBD1,TRBJ2-1,TGTGCCACCCGGACAGGGGACTACAATGAGCAGTTCTTC,CATRTGDYNEQFF
-,TRBV6-1,TRBD2,TRBJ2-5,TGTGCCAGCAGTGAATTGTTTGTAGGGGTGCGGGGGGGCCTTGAGACCCAGTACTTC,CASSELFVGVRGGLETQYF
-,TRBV5-1,-,TRBJ2-2,TGCGCCAGCAGCTTGGTCGTGCAGGGGGGCGGTAACACCGGGGAGCTGTTTTTT,CASSLVVQGGGNTGELFF
-,TRBV18,TRBD2,TRBJ2-3,TGTGCCAGCTCACAATCGACTAGCGGGGGAAAAGCAGATACGCAGTATTTT,CASSQSTSGGKADTQYF
few,TRBV25-1,TRBD1,TRBJ2-3,TGTGCCAGCAGCCGGGACAGGGGTCGAGATACGCAGTATTTT,CASSRDRGRDTQYF
-,TRBV6-6,TRBD2,TRBJ2-7,TGTGCCAGCAGTTACACCAGCGGGGGGCCTGAATACGAGCAGTACTTC,CASSYTSGGPEYEQYF
-,TRBV7-2,TRBD1,TRBJ1-5,TGTGCCAGCTGCCCGGGACAGGGAGATCAGCCCCAGCATTTT,CASCPGQGDQPQHF
-,TRBV4-1,TRBD1,TRBJ1-2,TGCGCCAGCGGCACTTCGGGACAGACAAACTATGGCTACACCTTC,CASGTSGQTNYGYTF